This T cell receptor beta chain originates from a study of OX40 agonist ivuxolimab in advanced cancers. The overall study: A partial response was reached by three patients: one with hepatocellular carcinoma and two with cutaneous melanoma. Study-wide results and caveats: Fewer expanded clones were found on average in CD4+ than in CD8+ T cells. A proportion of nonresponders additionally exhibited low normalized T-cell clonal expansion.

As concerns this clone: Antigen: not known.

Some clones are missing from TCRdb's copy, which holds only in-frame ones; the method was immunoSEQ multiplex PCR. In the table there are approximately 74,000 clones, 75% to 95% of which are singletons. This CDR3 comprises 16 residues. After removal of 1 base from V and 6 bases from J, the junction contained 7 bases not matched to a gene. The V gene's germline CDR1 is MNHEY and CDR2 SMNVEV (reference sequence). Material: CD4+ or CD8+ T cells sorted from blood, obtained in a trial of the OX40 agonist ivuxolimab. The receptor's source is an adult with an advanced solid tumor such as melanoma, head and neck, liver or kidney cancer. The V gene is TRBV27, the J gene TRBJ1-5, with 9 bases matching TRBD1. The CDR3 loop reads CASSLLSTGGSQPQHF. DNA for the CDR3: TGTGCCAGCAGTTTATTATCGACAGGGGGTAGTCAGCCCCAGCATTTT.